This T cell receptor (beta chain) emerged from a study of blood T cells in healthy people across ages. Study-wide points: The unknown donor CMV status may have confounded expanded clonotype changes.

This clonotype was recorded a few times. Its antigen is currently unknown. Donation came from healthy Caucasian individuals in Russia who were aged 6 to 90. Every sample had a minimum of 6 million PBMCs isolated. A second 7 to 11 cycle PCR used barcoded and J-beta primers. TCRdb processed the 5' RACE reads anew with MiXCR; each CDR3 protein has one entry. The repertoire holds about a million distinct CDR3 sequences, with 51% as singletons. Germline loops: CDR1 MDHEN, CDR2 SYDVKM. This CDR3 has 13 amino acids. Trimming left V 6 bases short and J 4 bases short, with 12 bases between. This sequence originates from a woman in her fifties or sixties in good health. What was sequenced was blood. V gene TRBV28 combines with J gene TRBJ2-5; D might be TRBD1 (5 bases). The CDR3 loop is CASSKAGPETQYF. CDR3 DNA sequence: TGTGCCAGCAGCAAGGCAGGGCCAGAGACCCAGTACTTC. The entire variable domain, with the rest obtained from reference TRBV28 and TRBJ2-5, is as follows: DVKVTQSSRYLVKRTGEKVFLECVQDMDHENMFWYRQDPGLGLRLIYFSYDVKMKEKGDIPEGYSVSREKKERFSLILESASTNQTSMYLCASSKAGPETQYFGPGTRLLVL.